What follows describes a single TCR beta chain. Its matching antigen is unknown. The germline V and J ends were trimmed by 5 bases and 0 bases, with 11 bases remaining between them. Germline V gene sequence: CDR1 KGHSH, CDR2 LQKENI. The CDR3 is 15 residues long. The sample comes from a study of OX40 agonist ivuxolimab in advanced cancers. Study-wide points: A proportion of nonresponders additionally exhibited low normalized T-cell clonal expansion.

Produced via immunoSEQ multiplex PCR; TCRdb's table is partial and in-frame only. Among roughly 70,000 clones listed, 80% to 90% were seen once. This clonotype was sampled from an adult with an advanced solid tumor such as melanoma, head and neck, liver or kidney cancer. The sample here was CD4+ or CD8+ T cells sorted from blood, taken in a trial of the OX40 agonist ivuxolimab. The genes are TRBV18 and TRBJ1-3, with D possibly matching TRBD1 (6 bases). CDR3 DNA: TGTGCCAGCTCAGCCACAGGGCACTCTGGAAACACCATATATTTT. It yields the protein CASSATGHSGNTIYF.